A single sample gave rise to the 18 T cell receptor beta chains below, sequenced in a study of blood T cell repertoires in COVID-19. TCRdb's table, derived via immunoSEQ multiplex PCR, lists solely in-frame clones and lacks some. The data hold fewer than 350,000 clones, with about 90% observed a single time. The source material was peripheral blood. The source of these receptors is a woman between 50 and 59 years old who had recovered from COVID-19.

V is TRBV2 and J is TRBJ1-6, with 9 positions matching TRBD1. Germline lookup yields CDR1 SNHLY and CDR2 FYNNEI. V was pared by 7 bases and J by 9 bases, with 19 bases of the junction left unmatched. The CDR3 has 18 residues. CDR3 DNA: TGTGCCAGCAACTCCCTGGACAGGGGTTTTTGGGTCCCTTCACCCCTCCACTTT. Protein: CASNSLDRGFWVPSPLHF. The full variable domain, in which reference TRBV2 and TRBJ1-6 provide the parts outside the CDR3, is EPEVTQTPSHQVTQMGQEVILRCVPISNHLYFYWYRQILGQKVEFLVSFYNNEISEKSEIFDDQFSVERPDGSNFTLKIRSTKLEDSAMYFCASNSLDRGFWVPSPLHFGNGTRLTVT.

The CDR3 coding sequence is TGTGCCAGCAGCTTAACGGGGGGCAATGAGCAGTTCTTC. It is translated as CASSLTGGNEQFF. The gene calls are TRBV7-3 and TRBJ2-1; perhaps TRBD2 as D (6 bases). V was shortened by 0 bases and J by 6 bases, with 6 bases between the two germline ends. The CDR3 runs to 13 residues. Germline lookup yields CDR1 SGHTA and CDR2 FQGTGA. Drawing the rest from reference TRBV7-3 and TRBJ2-1, the complete variable domain is GAGVSQTPSNKVTEKGKYVELRCDPISGHTALYWYRQSLGQGPEFLIYFQGTGAADDSGLPNDRFFAVRPEGSVSTLKIQRTERGDSAVYLCASSLTGGNEQFFGPGTRLTVL.

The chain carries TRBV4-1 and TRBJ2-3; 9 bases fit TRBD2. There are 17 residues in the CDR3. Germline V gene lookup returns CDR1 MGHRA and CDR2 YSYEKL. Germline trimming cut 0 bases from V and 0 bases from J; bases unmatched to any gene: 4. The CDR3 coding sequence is TGCGCCAGCAGCCAAGACCCTAGCGGGGCTAGCACAGATACGCAGTATTTT. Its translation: CASSQDPSGASTDTQYF.

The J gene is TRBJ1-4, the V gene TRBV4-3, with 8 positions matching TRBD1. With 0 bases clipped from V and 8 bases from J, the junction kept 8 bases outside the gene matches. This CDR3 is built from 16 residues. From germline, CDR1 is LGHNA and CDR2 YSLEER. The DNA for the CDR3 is TGCGCCAGCAGCCAAGATCCCGGACAGGGTTACGAAAAACTGTTTTTT. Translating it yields CASSQDPGQGYEKLFF.

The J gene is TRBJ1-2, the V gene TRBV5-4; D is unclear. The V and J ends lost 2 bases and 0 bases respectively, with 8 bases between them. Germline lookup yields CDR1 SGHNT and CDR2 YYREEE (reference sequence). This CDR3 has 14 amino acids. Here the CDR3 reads CASSFSIANYGYTF. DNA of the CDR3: TGTGCCAGCAGCTTTAGTATCGCTAACTATGGCTACACCTTC.

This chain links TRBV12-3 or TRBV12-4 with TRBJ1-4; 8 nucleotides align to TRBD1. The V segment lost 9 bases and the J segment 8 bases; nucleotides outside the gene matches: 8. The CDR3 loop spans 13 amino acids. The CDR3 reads CASQDRAGEKLFF. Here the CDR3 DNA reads TGTGCCAGTCAGGACAGGGCAGGCGAAAAACTGTTTTTT.

CDR3: CASSPPGPSSTDTQYF. For the CDR3, the DNA is TGTGCCAGCAGCCCGCCTGGCCCTTCTAGCACAGATACGCAGTATTTT. The chain uses TRBV6-2 or TRBV6-3 and TRBJ2-3; D remains ambiguous. Deletions cut 6 bases from V and 0 bases from J, with 16 bases between. The CDR3 sequence is 16 residues long. CDR1 MNHEY and CDR2 SVGEGT come from the germline V gene.

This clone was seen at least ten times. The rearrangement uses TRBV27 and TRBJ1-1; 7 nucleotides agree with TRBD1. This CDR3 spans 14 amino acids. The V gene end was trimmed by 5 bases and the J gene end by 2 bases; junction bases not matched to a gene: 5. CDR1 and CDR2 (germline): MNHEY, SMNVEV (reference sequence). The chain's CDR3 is CASSVQGPNTEAFF. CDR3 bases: TGTGCCAGCAGTGTACAGGGGCCTAACACTGAAGCTTTCTTT.

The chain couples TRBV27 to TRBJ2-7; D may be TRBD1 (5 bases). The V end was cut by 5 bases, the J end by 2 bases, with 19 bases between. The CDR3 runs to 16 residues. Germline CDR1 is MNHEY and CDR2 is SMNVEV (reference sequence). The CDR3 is CASSPSWSRAAYEQYF. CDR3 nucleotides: TGTGCCAGCAGTCCATCGTGGAGCAGGGCTGCCTACGAGCAGTACTTC.

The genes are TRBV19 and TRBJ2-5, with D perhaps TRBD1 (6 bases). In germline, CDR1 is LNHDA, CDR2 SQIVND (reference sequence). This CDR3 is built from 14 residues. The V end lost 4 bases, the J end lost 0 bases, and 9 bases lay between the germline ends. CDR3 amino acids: CASSNRDNQETQYF. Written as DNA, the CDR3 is TGTGCCAGTAGTAACCGGGACAACCAAGAGACCCAGTACTTC. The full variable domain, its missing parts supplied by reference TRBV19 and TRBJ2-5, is DGGITQSPKYLFRKEGQNVTLSCEQNLNHDAMYWYRQDPGQGLRLIYYSQIVNDFQKGDIAEGYSVSREKKESFPLTVTSAQKNPTAFYLCASSNRDNQETQYFGPGTRLLVL.

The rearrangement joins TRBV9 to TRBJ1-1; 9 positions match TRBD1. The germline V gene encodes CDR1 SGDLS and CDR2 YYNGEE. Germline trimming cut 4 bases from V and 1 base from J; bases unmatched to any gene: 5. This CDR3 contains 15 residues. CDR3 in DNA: TGTGCCAGCAGCTCCGGACAGGGGACGAACACTGAAGCTTTCTTT. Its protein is CASSSGQGTNTEAFF.

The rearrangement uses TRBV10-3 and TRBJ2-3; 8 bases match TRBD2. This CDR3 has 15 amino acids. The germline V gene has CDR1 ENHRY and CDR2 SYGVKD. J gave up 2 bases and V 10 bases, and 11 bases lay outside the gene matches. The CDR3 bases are TGTGCCACCCCCTCGGGGGGGACCCACACAGATACGCAGTATTTT. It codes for CATPSGGTHTDTQYF.

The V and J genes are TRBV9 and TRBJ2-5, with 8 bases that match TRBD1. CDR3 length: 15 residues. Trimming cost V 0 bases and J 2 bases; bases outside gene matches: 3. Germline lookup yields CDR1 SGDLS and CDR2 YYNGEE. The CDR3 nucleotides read TGTGCCAGCAGCGTAGGGGACAGGCCTCAAGAGACCCAGTACTTC. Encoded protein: CASSVGDRPQETQYF.

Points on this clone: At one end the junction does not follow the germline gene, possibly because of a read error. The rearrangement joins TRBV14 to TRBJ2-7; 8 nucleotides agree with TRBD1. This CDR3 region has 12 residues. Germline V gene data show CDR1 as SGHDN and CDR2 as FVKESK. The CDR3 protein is CASSFGQGEKFF. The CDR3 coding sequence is TGTGCCAGCAGCTTCGGACAGGGCGAAAAGTTCTTC.

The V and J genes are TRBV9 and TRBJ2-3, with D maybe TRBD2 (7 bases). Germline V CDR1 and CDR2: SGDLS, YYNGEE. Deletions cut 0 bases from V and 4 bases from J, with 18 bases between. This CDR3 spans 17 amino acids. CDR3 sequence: CASSVVPNGGGADTQYF. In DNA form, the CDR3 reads TGTGCCAGCAGCGTAGTCCCAAATGGGGGGGGCGCAGATACGCAGTATTTT.

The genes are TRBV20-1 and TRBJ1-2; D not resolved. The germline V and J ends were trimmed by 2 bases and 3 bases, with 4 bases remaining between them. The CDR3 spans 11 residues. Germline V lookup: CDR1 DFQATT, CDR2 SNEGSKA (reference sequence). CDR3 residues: CSARQDYGYTF. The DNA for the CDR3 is TGCAGTGCTAGACAGGACTATGGCTACACCTTC.

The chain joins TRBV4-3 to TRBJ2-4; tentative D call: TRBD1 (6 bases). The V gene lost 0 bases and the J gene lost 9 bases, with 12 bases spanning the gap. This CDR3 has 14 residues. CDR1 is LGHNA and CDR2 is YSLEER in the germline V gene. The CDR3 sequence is CASSQDLGAAIQYF. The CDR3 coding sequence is TGCGCCAGCAGCCAAGATCTGGGGGCCGCCATTCAGTACTTC.

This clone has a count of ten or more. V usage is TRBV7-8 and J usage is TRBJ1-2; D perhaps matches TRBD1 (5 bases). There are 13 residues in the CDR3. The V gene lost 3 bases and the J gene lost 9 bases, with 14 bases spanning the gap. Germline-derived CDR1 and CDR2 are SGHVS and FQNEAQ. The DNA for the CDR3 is TGTGCCAGCAGCTTGGCGGGACGTGATCGCTACACCTTC. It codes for CASSLAGRDRYTF. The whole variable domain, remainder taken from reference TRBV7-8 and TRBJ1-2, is GAGVSQSPRYKVAKRGQDVALRCDPISGHVSLFWYQQALGQGPEFLTYFQNEAQLDKSGLPSDRFFAERPEGSVSTLKIQRTQQEDSAVYLCASSLAGRDRYTFGSGTRLTVV.